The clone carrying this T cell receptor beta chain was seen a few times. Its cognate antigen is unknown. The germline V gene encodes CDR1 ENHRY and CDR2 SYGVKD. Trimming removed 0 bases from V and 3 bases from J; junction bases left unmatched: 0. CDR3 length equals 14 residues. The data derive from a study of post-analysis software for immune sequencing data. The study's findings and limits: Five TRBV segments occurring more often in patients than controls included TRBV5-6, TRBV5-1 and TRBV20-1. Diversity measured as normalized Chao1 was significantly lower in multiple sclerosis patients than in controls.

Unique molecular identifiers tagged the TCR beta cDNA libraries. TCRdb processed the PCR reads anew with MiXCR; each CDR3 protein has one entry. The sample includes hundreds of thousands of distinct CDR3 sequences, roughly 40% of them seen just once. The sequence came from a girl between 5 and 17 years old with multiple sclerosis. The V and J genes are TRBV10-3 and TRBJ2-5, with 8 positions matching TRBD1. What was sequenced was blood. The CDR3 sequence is CAISESTGEETQYF. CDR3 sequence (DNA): TGTGCCATCAGTGAGTCGACAGGGGAAGAGACCCAGTACTTC.